This T cell receptor beta chain comes out of a study of response to subunit inactivated influenza vaccine. Findings and limits, study-wide: Only a handful of new T cells, the authors suggested, are recruited with each seasonal influenza vaccination.

MiXCR, applied by TCRdb to the RT-PCR reads, yields one record per CDR3 protein. This table holds hundreds of thousands of distinct CDR3 sequences, about 18% found once. As concerns this clonotype: The antigen is unknown.

Germline assignment: CDR1 SNHLY and CDR2 FYNNEI. Trimming removed 1 base at V and 0 bases at J, with 7 bases between. The CDR3 is 16 residues long. The material was PBMCs from blood, obtained about 5 days after vaccination. The clonotype comes from a man aged 45 to 65 who received an inactivated influenza vaccine. V gene TRBV2 combines with J gene TRBJ2-6; D ambiguous. The CDR3: CASSEVQFSGANVLTF. CDR3 coding DNA: TGTGCCAGCAGTGAAGTCCAATTCTCTGGGGCCAACGTCCTGACTTTC. Drawing the rest from reference TRBV2 and TRBJ2-6, the complete variable domain is EPEVTQTPSHQVTQMGQEVILRCVPISNHLYFYWYRQILGQKVEFLVSFYNNEISEKSEIFDDQFSVERPDGSNFTLKIRSTKLEDSAMYFCASSEVQFSGANVLTFGAGSRLTVL.